This T cell receptor beta chain was recovered during a study of identical twins. Study-wide results and limits: With abundant cord blood beta clonotypes, insertions were fewer; memory repertoires showed no such pattern. Invariant T cells like MAIT and iNKT could partly confound the zero-insertion analyses.

Each donor was a healthy Caucasian. In its sample, this clonotype was seen many times. What it binds is not known. A universal primer site arose from template switching, and cDNA bore unique molecular identifiers. TCRdb called the 5' RACE reads again in MiXCR, with one record for every CDR3 protein. The table shows around 1.7 million distinct CDR3 sequences, with about 30% occurring only once. Sequencing was carried out using cord blood. This clonotype was sampled from a newborn girl in good health.

CDR3 region: CASSLGGVSSYEQYF. The CDR3 nucleotides are TGTGCCAGCAGCTTGGGAGGCGTTAGCTCCTACGAGCAGTACTTC. The chain links TRBV5-6 to TRBJ2-7, with unresolved D. Germline assignment: CDR1 SGHDT and CDR2 YYEEEE. CDR3 size: 15 residues. Between the trimmed V and J ends, which lost 0 bases and 0 bases, there was a span of 10 bases.